This passage covers 9 T cell receptor beta chains from one sample sequenced in a study of cytomegalovirus exposure and HLA in healthy donors (dated by TCRdb to the late 2010s). The library was obtained by the immunoSEQ multiplex PCR assay. Sourced from immuneACCESS, this table was stored by TCRdb with only in-frame sequences that have V and J called. A share of the clones is absent; for the studies checked, an unresolved V gene accounts for under half, and the remainder has no known explanation. This sample comprises about 160,000 clones, about 96% of them detected only once. Approximately 0.97% of the sample is held by the ten biggest clonotypes. The material sequenced was PBMCs. The receptors were gathered from a woman between 18 and 29 years old in good health and CMV-seronegative.

The chain combines TRBV7-9 with TRBJ1-1, with a weak D call TRBD1 (5 bases). With 5 bases removed from V and 11 bases from J, the gap between germline ends came to 18 bases. The CDR3 is made up of 13 amino acids. The germline CDR1 and CDR2 sequences are SEHNR and FQNEAQ (reference sequence). CDR3 amino acids: CASSPGWGELAFF. The DNA of the CDR3 is TGTGCCAGCAGCCCTGGCTGGGGGGAATTGGCTTTCTTT.

In its sample, this clone was seen once. DNA for the CDR3: TGTGCCAGCAGGATTACAGGTCTAATACAAGAGACCCAGTACTTC. Translated, it gives CASRITGLIQETQYF. The chain uses TRBV27 and TRBJ2-5; possibly TRBD1 for D (5 bases). Trimming removed 6 bases from V and 2 bases from J, with 16 bases in between. The CDR3 loop spans 15 amino acids. The V gene's germline CDR1 is MNHEY and CDR2 SMNVEV (reference sequence).

This clone was counted once. The chain uses TRBV11-2 and TRBJ2-7; tentatively, D is TRBD1 (6 bases). Germline V gene sequence: CDR1 SGHAT, CDR2 FQNNGV. V was cut by 5 bases and J by 6 bases, with 11 bases left in between. The CDR3 is 12 residues long. CDR3 in amino acids: CASSHGQPEQYF. Written as DNA, the CDR3 is TGTGCCAGCAGCCACGGACAGCCCGAGCAGTACTTC.

This chain links TRBV30 with TRBJ1-1, with D unclear. Trimming pared 0 bases from V and 7 bases from J, leaving 9 bases between. The CDR3 is 12 residues long. Germline V CDR1 and CDR2: GTSNPN, SVGIG (reference sequence). The CDR3 here is CAWSVGANEAFF. The CDR3 region has the DNA TGTGCCTGGAGTGTTGGAGCCAATGAAGCTTTCTTT.

The chain links TRBV19 to TRBJ2-7; D unresolved. The CDR3 runs to 13 residues. Germline V gene data show CDR1 as LNHDA and CDR2 as SQIVND (reference sequence). The V and J ends lost 3 bases and 3 bases respectively, with 9 bases between them. In DNA form, the CDR3 reads TGTGCCAGTAGTATGGTACAGAACTACGAGCAGTACTTC. It specifies CASSMVQNYEQYF.

V usage is TRBV11-2 and J usage is TRBJ1-5; D is ambiguous. This CDR3 has 14 residues. Germline V lookup: CDR1 SGHAT, CDR2 FQNNGV. The V end lost 0 bases, the J end lost 4 bases, and 7 bases lay between the germline ends. This CDR3 reads CASSLDLLNQPQHF. CDR3 DNA: TGTGCCAGCAGCTTAGATCTCTTAAATCAGCCCCAGCATTTT.

The chain joins TRBV7-3 to TRBJ1-1; 9 bases map to TRBD1. The CDR3 runs 14 residues. CDR1 SGHTA and CDR2 FQGTGA come from the germline V gene. V gave up 5 bases and J gave up 6 bases; unmatched junction bases: 7. The CDR3 loop is CASSLTGGAPEAFF. CDR3 DNA sequence: TGTGCCAGCAGCCTGACAGGGGGTGCCCCTGAAGCTTTCTTT.

The rearrangement joins TRBV6-5 to TRBJ2-6, with TRBD1 as a possible D gene (6 bases). Germline lookup yields CDR1 MNHEY and CDR2 SVGAGI. Trimming took off 6 bases at V and 4 bases at J, with 13 bases between the two ends. This CDR3 has 15 amino acids. CDR3 DNA sequence: TGTGCCAGCAGCCGTGGGGGCTCCGGGGCCAACGTCCTGACTTTC. Protein: CASSRGGSGANVLTF.

The rearrangement links TRBV6-5 to TRBJ1-5, with D unclear. From germline, CDR1 is MNHEY and CDR2 SVGAGI. Trimming removed 0 bases at V and 4 bases at J, with 7 bases between. The CDR3 spans 14 residues. DNA for the CDR3: TGTGCCAGCAGTTACTCCTCAGGTAATCAGCCCCAGCATTTT. The encoded protein is CASSYSSGNQPQHF.